What follows are 5 T cell receptor beta chains derived from one specimen sequenced in a study of PD-1 blockade in classical Hodgkin lymphoma (TCRdb year 2020). To prepare the library, the immunoSEQ multiplex PCR assay was applied. TCRdb holds this immuneACCESS table with in-frame rearrangements only. Some clones are missing; in checked studies, unresolved V genes explain under half, and the rest has no known cause. In all, the sample holds about 28,000 clones, and roughly 70% of those were seen once. 20% to 30% of the sample comes from the top ten. In light of the paper, this sample's time point label describes: cycle 2 day 1 (C2D1) of nivolumab. Relapse after autologous stem cell transplantation had occurred in all trial patients, and cohorts A, B and C were distinguished by prior brentuximab vedotin exposure. The source was peripheral blood mononuclear cells (PBMCs), collected before the second cycle of nivolumab. Receptors originate from a human donor with classical Hodgkin lymphoma.

This sequence joins TRBV19 and TRBJ2-5, with TRBD1 matching 7 bases. Unmatched junction bases numbered 4, after V lost 7 bases and J lost 2 bases. Germline lookup yields CDR1 LNHDA and CDR2 SQIVND (reference sequence). The CDR3 spans 13 residues. This CDR3 reads CASTGQAQETQYF. For the CDR3, the DNA is TGTGCCAGTACTGGACAGGCACAAGAGACCCAGTACTTC.

The chain's CDR3 is CASMNFARGTEAFF. The CDR3 DNA reads as TGTGCCAGCATGAACTTCGCTCGGGGCACTGAAGCTTTCTTT. V is TRBV2 and J is TRBJ1-1; D call uncertain. This CDR3 comprises 14 residues. The germline V gene has CDR1 SNHLY and CDR2 FYNNEI. V shed 7 bases and J shed 4 bases, with 16 bases lying between them.

The gene calls are TRBV19 and TRBJ1-1, with TRBD1 as a possible D gene (5 bases). Germline loops: CDR1 LNHDA, CDR2 SQIVND (reference sequence). This CDR3 region has 14 residues. With 3 bases removed from V and 5 bases from J, the gap between germline ends came to 13 bases. In nucleotides, the CDR3 is TGTGCCAGTAGTATCACGGGGGTGGGGACTGAAGCTTTCTTT. Protein: CASSITGVGTEAFF.

This clone was found once. This chain uses TRBV6-1 with TRBJ1-1; D gene ambiguous. This CDR3 is 10 amino acids long. Germline V gene sequence: CDR1 MNHNS, CDR2 SASEGT. Trimming removed 7 bases at V and 10 bases at J, with 10 bases between. The CDR3 region is CASTRGVAFF. The CDR3 coding sequence is TGTGCCAGCACCCGGGGTGTAGCTTTCTTT.

This clone was seen a single time. The chain is built from TRBV5-1 and TRBJ1-2, with a tentative D call TRBD1 (5 bases). Trimming pared 1 base from V and 3 bases from J, leaving 13 bases between. CDR3 length: 15 amino acids. Germline values: CDR1 SGHRS, CDR2 YFSETQ. CDR3 coding DNA: TGCGCCAGCAGCTTGCTCCCGGGGCCGGACTATGGCTACACCTTC. Amino acid sequence: CASSLLPGPDYGYTF.